This entry is about one T cell receptor (beta chain). For sequencing, patients were chosen who had shown expansion of CD8+CD57+ cells by flow cytometry. Genomic DNA, the template, was used for profiling of the TCR beta VDJ and CDR3. TCRdb re-derived calls from the reads in MiXCR, one entry per CDR3 protein. Of under 350,000 distinct CDR3 sequences detected, approximately 57% appear once; the ten largest clones hold approximately 1.3%. This sample is drawn from a study of CD8+CD57+ T cells in acquired aplastic anemia. Study at large: Recorded DNA amounts for sorted CD4+ and CD8+ cells had an average of approximately 2.9 ug.

Germline V gene lookup returns CDR1 SEHNR and CDR2 FQNEAQ (reference sequence). Deletions cut 3 bases from V and 9 bases from J, with 12 bases between. The CDR3 loop spans 14 amino acids. Material: sorted CD4+, CD8+, or CD8+CD57+ T cells (not recorded which) from PBMCs. The TCR comes from a human donor with aplastic anemia. The chain couples TRBV7-9 to TRBJ1-6; D gene unclear. The CDR3 coding sequence is TGTGCCAGCAGCTTTTTTGAAGGGCTTTCACCCCTCCACTTT. This translates into CASSFFEGLSPLHF.